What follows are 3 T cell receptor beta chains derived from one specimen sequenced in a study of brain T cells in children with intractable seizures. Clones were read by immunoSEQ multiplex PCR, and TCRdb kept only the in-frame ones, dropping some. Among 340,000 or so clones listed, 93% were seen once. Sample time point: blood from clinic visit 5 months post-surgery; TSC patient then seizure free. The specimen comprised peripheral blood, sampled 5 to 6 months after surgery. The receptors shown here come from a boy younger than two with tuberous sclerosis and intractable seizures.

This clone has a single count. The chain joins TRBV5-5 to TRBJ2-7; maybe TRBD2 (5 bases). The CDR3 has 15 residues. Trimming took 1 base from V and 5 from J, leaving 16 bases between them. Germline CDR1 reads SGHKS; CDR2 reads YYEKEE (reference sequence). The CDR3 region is CASSLFEGLVHEQYF. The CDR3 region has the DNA TGTGCCAGCAGCTTGTTTGAGGGCCTAGTCCACGAGCAGTACTTC.

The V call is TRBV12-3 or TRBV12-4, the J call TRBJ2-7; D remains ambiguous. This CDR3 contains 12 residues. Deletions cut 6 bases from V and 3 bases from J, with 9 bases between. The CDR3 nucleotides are TGTGCCAGCAGCCCCCCGAACTACGAGCAGTACTTC. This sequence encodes CASSPPNYEQYF.

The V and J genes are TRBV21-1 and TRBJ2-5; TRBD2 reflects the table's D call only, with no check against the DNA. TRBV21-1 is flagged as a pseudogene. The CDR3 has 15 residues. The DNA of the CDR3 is TGTGCCAGCAGCTTGACTAGCGGGGGGAGAGAGACCCAGTACTTC. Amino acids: CASSLTSGGRETQYF.